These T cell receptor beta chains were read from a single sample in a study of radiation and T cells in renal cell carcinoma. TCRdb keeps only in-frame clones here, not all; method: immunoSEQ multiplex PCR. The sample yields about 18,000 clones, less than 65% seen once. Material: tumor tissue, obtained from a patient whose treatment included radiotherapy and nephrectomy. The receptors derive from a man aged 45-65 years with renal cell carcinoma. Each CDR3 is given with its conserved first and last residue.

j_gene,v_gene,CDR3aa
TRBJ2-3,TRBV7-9,CASSPGDYTDTQYF
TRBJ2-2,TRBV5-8,CASSLASGTYTGELFF
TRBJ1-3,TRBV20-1,CSARVENTIYF
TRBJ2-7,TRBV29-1,CSVERGARGFTGQYF
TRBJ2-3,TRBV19,CASSWGTDTQYF
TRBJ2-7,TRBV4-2,CASSQGGGGPYEQYF
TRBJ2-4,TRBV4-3,CASSQDVTEQPKNIQYF
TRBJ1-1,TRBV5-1,CASSPTGSEAFF
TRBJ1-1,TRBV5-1,CASSLGQVKAEAFF
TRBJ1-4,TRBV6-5,CASQGDNEKLFF
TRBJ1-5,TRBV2,CASSLRERNQPQHF
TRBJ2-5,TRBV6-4,CASSLLPSSQETQYF
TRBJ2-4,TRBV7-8,CATNNAPGESIQYF
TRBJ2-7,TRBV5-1,CASSQGIGSYEQYF
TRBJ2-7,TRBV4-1,CASSPGTGVTGEQYF
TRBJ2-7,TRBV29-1,CSVRDTYEQYF
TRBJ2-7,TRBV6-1,CASTTRYTSYEQYF
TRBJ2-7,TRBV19,CASSMASGGYEQYF
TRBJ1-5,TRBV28,CASSVATVINQPQHF
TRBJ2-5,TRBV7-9,CASSLGVDTPTQYF
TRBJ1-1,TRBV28,CASSIRDRDWAFF
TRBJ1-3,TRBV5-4,CASSYRGAENTIYF
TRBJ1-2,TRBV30,CAWSVQGLYYGYTF
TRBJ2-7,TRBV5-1,CASSLESGAYEQYF
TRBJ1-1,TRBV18,CASSPFEAGQGEAFF
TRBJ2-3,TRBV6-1,CASSVGQGGTDTQYF
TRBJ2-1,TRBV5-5,CASSAGLAGVVEQFF